These 25 T cell receptor beta chains were sequenced from one sample in a study of T cells in Graves' hyperthyroidism and ophthalmopathy. RNA transcripts provided the source from which TCR beta CDR3 regions were amplified. RT-PCR in the first round (using the HTBI primer set) targeted the TCR CDR3. Each CDR3 protein gets one entry after TCRdb re-called the multiplex PCR reads with MiXCR. Of under 400,000 distinct CDR3 sequences detected, 15% to 20% appear once; the ten largest clones hold roughly 15%. Material: blood. The receptor source for this set is a woman in her thirties or forties with Graves' ophthalmopathy.

This clonotype was seen many times. This chain links TRBV20-1 with TRBJ2-2, with TRBD2 matching 14 bases. Trimming at V came to 3 bases and at J to 5 bases, leaving 8 bases not matched to a gene. This CDR3 has 17 amino acids. Germline loops: CDR1 DFQATT, CDR2 SNEGSKA (reference sequence). CDR3 nucleotide sequence: TGCAGTGCTAGTCCGACTAGCGGGAGGGCCCTGACCGGGGAGCTGTTTTTT. Amino acids: CSASPTSGRALTGELFF.

This clonotype was picked up many times. The chain uses TRBV12-3 or TRBV12-4 and TRBJ2-5, with 10 bases lining up with TRBD2. V gave up 8 bases and J gave up 5 bases; unmatched junction bases: 11. The CDR3 runs 15 residues. The CDR3 is CASGSSGREAETQYF. The DNA for the CDR3 is TGTGCCAGCGGCTCAAGCGGGAGGGAGGCGGAGACCCAGTACTTC.

This clonotype appeared many times. The chain links TRBV20-1 to TRBJ2-5; perhaps TRBD1 as D (5 bases). The V end lost 5 bases, the J end lost 2 bases, and 9 bases lay between the germline ends. This CDR3 comprises 12 residues. Germline V lookup: CDR1 DFQATT, CDR2 SNEGSKA (reference sequence). This CDR3 reads CSAAGRQETQYF. Here the CDR3 DNA reads TGCAGTGCTGCAGGGCGGCAAGAGACCCAGTACTTC.

Many counts were recorded for this clonotype. The chain recombines TRBV28 with TRBJ1-5; D is uncertain. There are 13 residues in the CDR3. With 5 bases removed from V and 0 bases from J, the gap between germline ends came to 5 bases. Per the germline V gene, CDR1 is MDHEN and CDR2 is SYDVKM. The CDR3 bases are TGTGCCAGCAGTCCTGATAGCAATCAGCCCCAGCATTTT. Translated: CASSPDSNQPQHF.

Many counts were recorded for this clonotype. The V and J genes are TRBV20-1 and TRBJ2-7; the D gene is possibly TRBD1 (5 bases). In germline, CDR1 is DFQATT, CDR2 SNEGSKA (reference sequence). This CDR3 has 15 amino acids. V was shortened by 0 bases and J by 0 bases, with 12 bases between the two germline ends. The CDR3 DNA sequence: TGCAGTGCTAGAGACCGGATGGGGCTCTCCTACGAGCAGTACTTC. Protein product: CSARDRMGLSYEQYF.

The chain recombines TRBV7-2 with TRBJ1-5, with TRBD1 matching over 7 bases. This CDR3 has 15 amino acids. Germline V gives CDR1 SGHTA, CDR2 FQGNSA. The junction had 7 bases not matched to a gene; V was cut back by 2 bases and J by 6 bases. CDR3: CASSLRGGAFQPQHF. CDR3 coding DNA: TGTGCCAGCAGCTTAAGAGGGGGCGCGTTTCAGCCCCAGCATTTT. The variable domain in full, with the rest retrieved from reference TRBV7-2 and TRBJ1-5, is GAGVSQSPSNKVTEKGKDVELRCDPISGHTALYWYRQSLGQGLEFLIYFQGNSAPDKSGLPSDRFSAERTGGSVSTLTIQRTQQEDSAVYLCASSLRGGAFQPQHFGDGTRLSIL.

This clonotype has at least ten counts. This chain connects TRBV6-2 or TRBV6-3 to TRBJ1-2; possible D gene TRBD1, 5 bases. V was trimmed by 2 bases and J by 6 bases, leaving 16 bases between them. Per the germline V gene, CDR1 is MNHEY and CDR2 is SVGEGT. This CDR3 spans 15 amino acids. CDR3 sequence: CASSYPEWTWDGYTF. In DNA form, the CDR3 reads TGTGCCAGCAGTTACCCCGAATGGACATGGGATGGCTACACCTTC.

This clonotype showed up many times. The chain joins TRBV20-1 to TRBJ1-2, with TRBD1 identical over 8 bases. This CDR3 has 15 amino acids. Trimming cost V 6 bases and J 5 bases; bases outside gene matches: 14. Per the germline V gene, CDR1 is DFQATT and CDR2 is SNEGSKA (reference sequence). The CDR3: CSATIWGTGDYGYTF. DNA for the CDR3: TGCAGTGCGACCATTTGGGGGACAGGCGATTATGGCTACACCTTC.

Ten or more counts support this clonotype. The chain is built from TRBV29-1 and TRBJ1-2; maybe TRBD1 (5 bases). The ends were cut back, 6 bases at V and 5 bases at J, with 22 bases in the middle. Germline CDR1 is SQVTM and CDR2 is ANQGSEA. The CDR3 has 15 residues. The CDR3 region has the DNA TGCAGCGTCGACCGGGAGCTGGAAGGGGCTTATGGCTACACCTTC. This encodes CSVDRELEGAYGYTF.

This clonotype was seen many times. This chain connects TRBV6-1 to TRBJ1-6; D is undetermined. Germline lookup yields CDR1 MNHNS and CDR2 SASEGT. Trimming pared 1 base from V and 5 bases from J, leaving 9 bases between. This CDR3 is built from 15 residues. The CDR3 spells CASSEEVGNNSPLHF. The CDR3 DNA follows: TGTGCCAGCAGTGAAGAGGTGGGAAATAATTCACCCCTCCACTTT.

The table lists this clonotype with many counts. The rearrangement uses TRBV6-1 and TRBJ1-1; D ambiguous. This CDR3 spans 11 amino acids. In germline, CDR1 is MNHNS, CDR2 SASEGT. Trimming removed 1 base at V and 3 bases at J, with 0 bases between. The CDR3 spells CASSEDTEAFF. CDR3 sequence (DNA): TGTGCCAGCAGTGAAGACACTGAAGCTTTCTTT.

This clonotype was recorded at least ten times. The V and J genes are TRBV20-1 and TRBJ1-5, with a tentative D call TRBD1 (5 bases). V was shortened by 3 bases and J by 2 bases, with 11 bases between the two germline ends. The V gene's germline CDR1 is DFQATT and CDR2 SNEGSKA (reference sequence). There are 14 residues in the CDR3. DNA of the CDR3: TGCAGTGCTAGCCTGGGGGGGGGCAATCAGCCCCAGCATTTT. This translates into CSASLGGGNQPQHF.

The genes are TRBV11-2 and TRBJ2-1, with 8 bases lining up with TRBD2. This CDR3 is built from 15 residues. Germline CDR1 and CDR2: SGHAT and FQNNGV. After removal of 2 bases from V and 4 bases from J, the junction contained 4 bases not matched to a gene. The CDR3 bases are TGTGCCAGCAGCTTAACCGGGAGGGCTTACAATGAGCAGTTCTTC. As protein: CASSLTGRAYNEQFF.

In its sample, this clonotype was seen many times. V usage is TRBV27 and J usage is TRBJ1-5, with D perhaps matching TRBD1 (5 bases). The CDR3 loop spans 15 amino acids. Per the germline V gene, CDR1 is MNHEY and CDR2 is SMNVEV (reference sequence). V was clipped by 9 bases and J by 7 bases, with 22 bases between them. CDR3 loop: CASPQWKGRGQPQHF. In nucleotides, the CDR3 is TGTGCCAGTCCCCAGTGGAAGGGGCGTGGGCAGCCCCAGCATTTT.

This clonotype has more than one count but fewer than ten. The chain has TRBV30 and TRBJ2-7; D may be TRBD2 (5 bases). Germline V gene lookup returns CDR1 GTSNPN and CDR2 SVGIG (reference sequence). The CDR3 covers 15 residues. The V end was cut by 0 bases, the J end by 0 bases, with 12 bases between. CDR3 residues: CAWSVRRGRSYEQYF. CDR3 sequence (DNA): TGTGCCTGGAGTGTACGGAGAGGGCGCTCCTACGAGCAGTACTTC. Using reference TRBV30 and TRBJ2-7 for the parts outside the CDR3, the full variable domain is SQTIHQWPATLVQPVGSPLSLECTVEGTSNPNLYWYRQAAGRGLQLLFYSVGIGQISSEVPQNLSASRPQDRQFILSSKKLLLSDSGFYLCAWSVRRGRSYEQYFGPGTRLTVT.

This clonotype was counted ten times or more. J is TRBJ1-1 and V is TRBV20-1; D remains unclear. The V end lost 0 bases, the J end lost 6 bases, and 8 bases lay between the germline ends. Germline CDR1 DFQATT, CDR2 SNEGSKA (reference sequence). CDR3 length equals 12 residues. In DNA, the CDR3 is TGCAGTGCTAGAGAAGGAAGACCTGAAGCTTTCTTT. This codes for CSAREGRPEAFF.

This clonotype has at least ten counts. V usage is TRBV7-2 and J usage is TRBJ2-6, with D hard to call. The CDR3 is 14 residues long. V lost 0 bases, J lost 3 bases, and 3 bases lay in between. Germline values: CDR1 SGHTA, CDR2 FQGNSA. The CDR3 loop reads CASSLAFGANVLTF. The CDR3 region has the DNA TGTGCCAGCAGCTTAGCCTTTGGGGCCAACGTCCTGACTTTC.

The sample holds many counts of this clonotype. This rearrangement joins TRBV28 to TRBJ2-7, with 7 bases that match TRBD2. The V segment lost 5 bases and the J segment 9 bases; nucleotides outside the gene matches: 4. Germline lookup yields CDR1 MDHEN and CDR2 SYDVKM. This CDR3 is 11 amino acids long. The CDR3 DNA is TGTGCCAGCAGTCCGCGGGGGTGGCAGTACTTC. Translated: CASSPRGWQYF.

This clonotype was counted ten times or more. The V gene is TRBV19, the J gene TRBJ1-2; D not certain. CDR1 is LNHDA, CDR2 SQIVND, per germline (reference sequence). The ends were cut back, 3 bases at V and 1 base at J, with 12 bases in the middle. CDR3 length: 15 amino acids. The CDR3 nucleotides read TGTGCCAGTAGTATTTCGGCGGAGATTAACTATGGCTACACCTTC. As protein: CASSISAEINYGYTF.

Many counts were recorded for this clonotype. This sequence joins TRBV5-1 and TRBJ1-5; no clear D. CDR1 is SGHRS, CDR2 YFSETQ, per germline. CDR3 length: 15 amino acids. V dropped 2 bases and J dropped 0 bases, with 9 bases sitting between them. CDR3: CASSFLGDSNQPQHF. The CDR3 nucleotides read TGCGCCAGCAGCTTTCTGGGAGATAGCAATCAGCCCCAGCATTTT.

This rearrangement joins TRBV11-3 to TRBJ1-3, with a tentative D call TRBD1 (5 bases). The CDR3 is 13 residues long. The germline gives CDR1 SGHNT, CDR2 YENEEA. Deletions cut 5 bases from V and 8 bases from J, with 13 bases between. CDR3 in DNA: TGTGCCAGCAGCCCAGGGTTCCCGGACACCATATATTTT. The encoded protein is CASSPGFPDTIYF.

The V gene is TRBV28, the J gene TRBJ1-2; TRBD1 agrees at 8 bases. After removal of 3 bases from V and 10 bases from J, the junction contained 1 base not matched to a gene. Germline values: CDR1 MDHEN, CDR2 SYDVKM. The length of the CDR3 is 11 residues. The CDR3 coding sequence is TGTGCCAGCAGTTTGACAGGGGACTACACCTTC. Its translation is CASSLTGDYTF.

There are many counts of this clonotype. The chain links TRBV29-1 to TRBJ1-1; D possibly corresponds to TRBD1 (6 bases). Trimming removed 6 bases at V and 7 bases at J, with 15 bases between. The CDR3 is 12 residues long. The germline CDR1 and CDR2 sequences are SQVTM and ANQGSEA. The CDR3 DNA follows: TGCAGCGTCCACCGGGACACCCTTGAAGCTTTCTTT. It is translated as CSVHRDTLEAFF.

Ten or more counts support this clonotype. The chain has TRBV12-3 or TRBV12-4 and TRBJ2-2, with 8 bases identical to TRBD2. The CDR3 is made up of 13 amino acids. The junction had 3 bases not matched to a gene; V was cut back by 7 bases and J by 5 bases. For the CDR3, the DNA is TGTGCCAGCACAACTAGCGGAACCGGGGAGCTGTTTTTT. Protein product: CASTTSGTGELFF.

This clonotype has a single count. This CDR3 reads CASSWTAPSGYTF. In DNA, the CDR3 is TGTGCCAGCAGTTGGACCGCTCCATCTGGCTACACCTTC. This sequence joins TRBV6-2 or TRBV6-3 and TRBJ1-2; D call uncertain. CDR3 length: 13 amino acids. V was clipped by 4 bases and J by 7 bases, with 13 bases between them. Looked up from germline, CDR1 is MNHEY and CDR2 is SVGEGT.